Listed below are T cell receptor beta chains from one sample, sequenced in a study of blood T cell repertoires in COVID-19. Method: immunoSEQ multiplex PCR; TCRdb's copy keeps in-frame clones and lacks some. Of 130,000 or so clones listed, about 88% are singletons. Sequenced sample: peripheral blood. All receptors derive from an elderly woman with acute or convalescent COVID-19. The CDR3 runs from the conserved cysteine through the conserved F or W. The order of the fields is V gene, clone size, D gene, J gene, CDR3 protein, CDR3 DNA. The D gene is left open where the match is weak. The size entry is marked missing in some rows and otherwise reads once, few, many or a size class.

v_call: TRBV5-5; clone_size: -; d_call: -; j_call: TRBJ2-7; cdr3_aa: CASSLGQSRTYEQYF; cdr3_nt: TGTGCCAGCAGCTTGGGACAGTCGCGAACCTACGAGCAGTACTTC
v_call: TRBV7-9; clone_size: -; d_call: -; j_call: TRBJ2-1; cdr3_aa: CASSLGLGLEQFF; cdr3_nt: TGTGCCAGCAGCTTAGGCCTAGGTCTTGAGCAGTTCTTC
v_call: TRBV5-8; clone_size: -; d_call: -; j_call: TRBJ2-5; cdr3_aa: CASSLDPAGAVKTQYF; cdr3_nt: TGTGCCAGCAGCTTGGATCCGGCAGGGGCGGTGAAGACCCAGTACTTC
v_call: TRBV19; clone_size: -; d_call: -; j_call: TRBJ2-7; cdr3_aa: CASSRDTSYEQYF; cdr3_nt: TGTGCCAGTAGTCGGGACACCAGTTACGAGCAGTACTTC
v_call: TRBV7-2; clone_size: -; d_call: TRBD2; j_call: TRBJ2-1; cdr3_aa: CASSLLAGSYNEQFF; cdr3_nt: TGTGCCAGCAGCTTGCTAGCGGGGTCCTACAATGAGCAGTTCTTC
v_call: TRBV27; clone_size: -; d_call: -; j_call: TRBJ2-7; cdr3_aa: CASSLGQGLSYEQYF; cdr3_nt: TGTGCCAGCAGTTTAGGCCAGGGCCTCTCCTACGAGCAGTACTTC
v_call: TRBV7-6; clone_size: -; d_call: TRBD1; j_call: TRBJ1-1; cdr3_aa: CASSLGWRGRVSSTEAFF; cdr3_nt: TGTGCCAGCAGCTTAGGTTGGAGGGGGCGAGTGTCGAGCACTGAAGCTTTCTTT
v_call: TRBV27; clone_size: -; d_call: TRBD1; j_call: TRBJ2-1; cdr3_aa: CASGRDRLNEQFF; cdr3_nt: TGTGCCAGCGGCCGGGACAGGTTGAATGAGCAGTTCTTC
v_call: TRBV7-6; clone_size: once; d_call: TRBD1; j_call: TRBJ1-1; cdr3_aa: CASSLGQGEDTEAFF; cdr3_nt: TGTGCCAGCAGCCTGGGACAGGGAGAGGACACTGAAGCTTTCTTT
v_call: TRBV12-3/TRBV12-4; clone_size: -; d_call: -; j_call: TRBJ2-1; cdr3_aa: CASISGVNEQFF; cdr3_nt: TGTGCCAGCATCTCGGGGGTGAATGAGCAGTTCTTC
v_call: TRBV19; clone_size: -; d_call: TRBD2; j_call: TRBJ2-1; cdr3_aa: CASSIGLAGDEQFF; cdr3_nt: TGTGCCAGTAGTATCGGACTAGCGGGAGATGAGCAGTTCTTC
v_call: TRBV2; clone_size: -; d_call: TRBD1; j_call: TRBJ1-3; cdr3_aa: CASSYGTGEGNTIYF; cdr3_nt: TGTGCCAGCAGTTATGGGACAGGGGAGGGAAACACCATATATTTT
v_call: TRBV7-8; clone_size: -; d_call: TRBD2; j_call: TRBJ2-7; cdr3_aa: CASERKLGGTSYEQYF; cdr3_nt: TGTGCCAGCGAGCGCAAGTTGGGGGGGACCTCCTACGAGCAGTACTTC
v_call: TRBV2; clone_size: -; d_call: -; j_call: TRBJ2-1; cdr3_aa: CASRGEGEQFF; cdr3_nt: TGTGCAAGCAGGGGAGAGGGTGAGCAGTTCTTC
v_call: TRBV2; clone_size: -; d_call: TRBD2; j_call: TRBJ2-1; cdr3_aa: CASGGLESYNEQFF; cdr3_nt: TGTGCCAGCGGGGGACTAGAGTCCTACAATGAGCAGTTCTTC
v_call: TRBV5-1; clone_size: -; d_call: TRBD1; j_call: TRBJ1-3; cdr3_aa: CASSSDRGRSSGNTIYF; cdr3_nt: TGCGCCAGCAGCTCCGACAGGGGCCGGAGCTCTGGAAACACCATATATTTT
v_call: TRBV6-2/TRBV6-3; clone_size: -; d_call: -; j_call: TRBJ1-1; cdr3_aa: CASSYPPLDRDSEAFF; cdr3_nt: TGTGCCAGCAGTTACCCCCCCCTTGATAGGGACTCAGAAGCTTTCTTT
v_call: TRBV3-1/TRBV3-2; clone_size: -; d_call: TRBD2; j_call: TRBJ2-1; cdr3_aa: CAIQRAGEAYNEQFF; cdr3_nt: TGTGCCATCCAACGAGCGGGAGAGGCCTACAATGAGCAGTTCTTC
v_call: TRBV29-1; clone_size: few; d_call: TRBD2; j_call: TRBJ2-7; cdr3_aa: CSVLTSGRPYEQYF; cdr3_nt: TGCAGCGTACTGACTAGCGGGAGACCCTACGAGCAGTACTTC
v_call: TRBV19; clone_size: -; d_call: TRBD1; j_call: TRBJ1-5; cdr3_aa: CASKGQGAGEINQPQHF; cdr3_nt: TGTGCCAGTAAGGGACAGGGGGCCGGGGAGATCAATCAGCCCCAGCATTTT
v_call: TRBV18; clone_size: few; d_call: -; j_call: TRBJ2-1; cdr3_aa: CASSPQNREILNEQFF; cdr3_nt: TGTGCCAGCTCACCACAGAACAGGGAAATCCTCAATGAGCAGTTCTTC
v_call: TRBV6-6; clone_size: -; d_call: TRBD1; j_call: TRBJ2-2; cdr3_aa: CASSPGQGNTGELFF; cdr3_nt: TGTGCCAGCAGCCCGGGACAGGGGAACACCGGGGAGCTGTTTTTT
v_call: TRBV4-1; clone_size: -; d_call: -; j_call: TRBJ1-2; cdr3_aa: CASSQDAYRKTNYGYTF; cdr3_nt: TGCGCCAGCAGCCAAGATGCATATAGAAAGACTAACTATGGCTACACCTTC
v_call: TRBV6-5; clone_size: -; d_call: -; j_call: TRBJ2-7; cdr3_aa: CASSYTIQGTYEQYF; cdr3_nt: TGTGCCAGCAGTTACACAATCCAGGGGACCTACGAGCAGTACTTC